This TCR beta chain came from a study of blood T cell repertoires in COVID-19. At the level of the study: The United States, Italy and Spain provided the acute and convalescent COVID-19 samples.

About this clone: This CDR3 is also generated by other DNA sequences in the sample.

Profiled with immunoSEQ multiplex PCR; TCRdb holds only in-frame clones, not every one. The table includes 160,000 or so clones, roughly four fifths detected once. CDR3 length: 14 residues. Germline lookup yields CDR1 PRHDT and CDR2 FYEKMQ (reference sequence). V lost 2 bases and J lost 1, with 8 bases in between. This clonotype was obtained from a man aged 55-75 years with active or convalescent COVID-19. J is TRBJ1-1 and V is TRBV13; no firm D call. What was sequenced was peripheral blood. DNA for the CDR3: TGTGCCAGCAGCTTACTTGGAGGGAACACTGAAGCTTTCTTT. Amino acids: CASSLLGGNTEAFF.